The source of this T cell receptor (beta chain) is a study of neoadjuvant anti-PD-1 for oral cavity cancer. The table came from immunoSEQ multiplex PCR; TCRdb's copy has only in-frame clones and leaves some out. The table shows 7,500 to 10,000 clones, with 60% to 75% occurring only once. The CDR3 runs to 15 residues. Germline assignment: CDR1 MGHRA and CDR2 YSYEKL. The V and J ends lost 2 bases and 5 bases respectively, with 15 bases between them. The time point denotes: after neoadjuvant nivolumab, at surgical resection. The clonotype comes from a person between 35 and 79 years old with oral cavity squamous cell carcinoma. The sequencing here drew on PBMCs, taken after nivolumab (anti-PD-1) treatment. V and J are TRBV4-1 and TRBJ2-5, with D perhaps TRBD2 (7 bases). CDR3 nucleotides: TGCGCCAGCAGCCAACCGACTAGCAGGGGTGAGACCCAGTACTTC. This gives the protein CASSQPTSRGETQYF.